This TCR beta chain came from a study of CXCR3-negative and CXCR3-positive naive CD8 T cells. Broader study findings: Surface CD5 was comparable between naive subsets; TCR strength was inferred from TRB CDR3 properties. Naive subsets were similarly diverse, while memory CD8+ repertoires were much less diverse.

As to this clonotype: Its antigen is undetermined.

The TRB libraries of cDNA were built by UMI-labeled 5' RACE. For each CDR3 protein, TCRdb gives one entry from its re-call of the 5' RACE reads, without DNA. Recorded for this sample: 55,000 to 70,000 distinct CDR3 sequences. Sorting was done in triplicate for each CD8+ T cell subset (approximately 300,000 cells each). Germline-derived CDR1 and CDR2 are SQVTM and ANQGSEA. The CDR3 runs 13 residues. The sample was memory CD8+ T cells from blood. The origin of this receptor is a human donor in good health. Some clones in this sample may be carry-over from other donors' samples. The V and J genes are TRBV29-1 and TRBJ2-2. The CDR3 sequence: CSVEVENTGELFF.